Below, one T cell receptor (beta chain) is given with its context. This specimen belongs to a study of blood T cell repertoires in COVID-19. Across the study: COVID-19 samples from acute and convalescent phases originated in the United States, Italy and Spain.

The CDR3 covers 14 residues. V shed 6 bases and J 3 bases; nucleotides not matched to a gene: 4. Germline CDR1 and CDR2: MGHDK and SYGVNS. The protocol was immunoSEQ multiplex PCR, while the TCRdb copy is restricted to in-frame clones and leaves out a portion. This sample has about 21,000 clones, with about 90% found just once. The source of this sequence is a human donor in a cohort sampled during active COVID-19. V and J are TRBV25-1 and TRBJ2-7; the match to TRBD2 covers 11 bases. The specimen sequenced was peripheral blood. CDR3 DNA: TGTGCCAGCAGACAGACTAGCGGGAACTACGAGCAGTACTTC. Its translation: CASRQTSGNYEQYF.